This T cell receptor (beta chain) was observed in a study of sequential checkpoint blockade in melanoma. Libraries were prepared by immunoSEQ multiplex PCR; TCRdb keeps only in-frame clonotypes and omits some of them. The sample consists of approximately 19,000 clones, roughly 25% of them appearing once. Treatment meaning: randomized to nivolumab then ipilimumab (arm A) or the reverse (arm B). Unmatched junction bases numbered 7, after V lost 4 bases and J lost 4 bases. This CDR3 contains 15 residues. Germline CDR1 and CDR2: SGHNT and YENEEA. This chain connects TRBV11-3 to TRBJ1-5, with 7 bases matching TRBD1. The sequence came from a human donor with melanoma. Source: tumor tissue (inferred from file names), taken from a patient given nivolumab and ipilimumab in sequence. The CDR3 protein is CASSSRTGRNQPQHF. CDR3 bases: TGTGCCAGCAGCTCGAGGACAGGACGTAATCAGCCCCAGCATTTT.